The T cell receptor (beta chain) under discussion was sequenced for a study of OX40 agonist ivuxolimab in advanced cancers. Germline loops: CDR1 MNHEY, CDR2 SMNVEV (reference sequence). With 6 bases clipped from V and 9 bases from J, the junction kept 15 bases outside the gene matches. The length of the CDR3 is 15 residues. The repertoire was sequenced with immunoSEQ multiplex PCR; TCRdb's copy has only in-frame clones and lacks some. The table records around 76,000 clones, about 86% of them present only once. Comments on this clone: Its antigen is currently unknown.

Study results and caveats: Low normalized T-cell clonal expansion was also seen in some nonresponders.

This receptor was taken from an adult with an advanced solid tumor such as melanoma, head and neck, liver or kidney cancer. The source was CD4+ or CD8+ T cells sorted from blood, collected in a trial of the OX40 agonist ivuxolimab. The chain employs TRBV27 and TRBJ2-7; 9 positions agree with TRBD1. This CDR3 is CASSRPGQGLQWQYF. In nucleotides, the CDR3 is TGTGCCAGCAGCCGACCGGGACAGGGACTCCAGTGGCAGTACTTC.